This entry concerns a single TCR beta chain. Authors' methods: Reference gene primers were amplified, and this amplification served to estimate nucleated cell counts. Data came from immunoSEQ multiplex PCR; TCRdb stores just in-frame clones and leaves some out. The V and J calls and the clone size are those of that table, but D and trimming were determined from the DNA. This table holds about 160,000 clones, about 86% found once. This record belongs to a study of blood T cell repertoires in COVID-19. J was trimmed by 4 bases and V by 1 base; bases with no gene match: 6. The CDR3 loop spans 16 amino acids. CDR1 LGHDT and CDR2 YNNKEL come from the germline V gene (reference sequence).

Sequenced: PBMCs or T cells enriched from blood (not recorded which). The rearrangement links TRBV3-1 (or the pseudogene TRBV3-2) to TRBJ2-2, with 7 bases matching TRBD2. This sequence was found in a man aged 45 to 65 who had recovered from COVID-19. The CDR3 DNA sequence: TGTGCCAGCAGCCAAGCTCGGCGGGGGTTCACCGGGGAGCTGTTTTTT. Residues: CASSQARRGFTGELFF.